This T cell receptor (beta chain) was found in a study of cytomegalovirus exposure and HLA in healthy donors. Study at large: Around 85 million unique TCR sequences came from HLA-typed donors in an early release.

With 60 Vbeta and 13 Jbeta primers, the PCR was carried out. The method was immunoSEQ multiplex PCR; TCRdb's version includes in-frame clones alone and lacks a portion of them. The table shows some 180,000 clones, with more than 65% occurring only once. Trimming left V 2 bases short and J 10 bases short, with 11 bases between. CDR1 and CDR2 (germline): MGHRA, YSYEKL. CDR3 length: 12 amino acids. Overall study findings and caveats: Productive status was seen about 87% or about 30% of the time for most TCR beta V segments in an earlier analysis. Common viral pathogens (according to a later analysis) appeared linked to several of the most significant clusters. No immune exposure information besides CMV serostatus was available.

Worth noting for this clone: Its specificity is unknown.

The origin of this receptor is a female donor in good health and CMV-seronegative. The V and J genes are TRBV4-1 and TRBJ1-1; D is unresolved. The sample was PBMCs. The CDR3 DNA sequence: TGCGCCAGCAGCCAAATCGACAATCTAGCTTTCTTT. Encoded protein: CASSQIDNLAFF.